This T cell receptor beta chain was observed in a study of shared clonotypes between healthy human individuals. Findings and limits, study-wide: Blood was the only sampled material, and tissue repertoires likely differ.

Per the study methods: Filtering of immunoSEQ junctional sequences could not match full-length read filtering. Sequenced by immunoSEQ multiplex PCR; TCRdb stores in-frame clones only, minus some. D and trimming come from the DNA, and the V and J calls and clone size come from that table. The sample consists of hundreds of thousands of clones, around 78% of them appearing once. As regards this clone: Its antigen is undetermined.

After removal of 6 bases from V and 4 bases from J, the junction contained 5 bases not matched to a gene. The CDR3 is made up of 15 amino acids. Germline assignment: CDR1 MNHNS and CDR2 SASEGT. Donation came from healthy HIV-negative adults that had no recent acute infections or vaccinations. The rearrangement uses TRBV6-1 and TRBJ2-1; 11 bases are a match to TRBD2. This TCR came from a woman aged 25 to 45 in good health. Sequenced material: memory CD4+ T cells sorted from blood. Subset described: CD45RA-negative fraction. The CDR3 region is CASSTGTSGYNEQFF. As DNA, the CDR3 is TGTGCCAGCAGCACCGGGACTAGCGGTTACAATGAGCAGTTCTTC.